This T cell receptor (beta chain) was found in a study of identifying expanded T cells in peripheral blood. Findings of the study overall: Clone count variance between roughly 2-week samples rose with total template count.

The CDR3 has 14 residues. V shed 4 bases and J 2 bases; nucleotides not matched to a gene: 2. Germline CDR1 MGHRA, CDR2 YSYEKL. As for this clone: The antigen is unknown.

This table comes from immunoSEQ multiplex PCR, and its TCRdb copy is limited to in-frame clones, with some not included. This sample has roughly 96,000 clones, with around 90% found just once. This clonotype was obtained from a person aged 18 to 75 in good health. The V and J genes are TRBV4-1 and TRBJ1-1; TRBD1 aligns across 9 bases. The sequenced sample consisted of blood. The CDR3 loop is CASSPGQGNTEAFF. CDR3 coding DNA: TGCGCCAGCAGCCCGGGACAGGGCAACACTGAAGCTTTCTTT.